These 13 T cell receptor beta chains originate from one sample sequenced in a study of blood T cell repertoires in COVID-19 (dated by TCRdb to the early 2020s). The receptor library was made with the immunoSEQ multiplex PCR assay. Imported from immuneACCESS, the table was reduced by TCRdb to in-frame sequences with V and J called. These copies leave out some clones; in studies compared against another copy, an unresolved V gene accounts for under half, and the cause of the remainder is not known. The sample records a few hundred thousand clones, about 87% of which are singletons. 8.5% to 12% of the sample is taken by the ten largest. The sample was peripheral blood. These receptors were taken from a woman aged 30 to 39 with COVID-19, enrolled during active disease.

The genes are TRBV12-3 or TRBV12-4 and TRBJ1-1; D might be TRBD1 (6 bases). This CDR3 comprises 13 residues. V dropped 6 bases and J dropped 3 bases, with 11 bases sitting between them. The CDR3 is CASSPQGYTEAFF. The CDR3 DNA follows: TGTGCCAGCAGCCCACAGGGATACACTGAAGCTTTCTTT.

The rearrangement joins TRBV6-6 to TRBJ1-6; D gene uncertain. Deletions cut 0 bases from V and 5 bases from J, with 11 bases between. CDR3 length: 16 residues. Germline assignment: CDR1 MNHNY and CDR2 SVGAGI (reference sequence). The DNA of the CDR3 is TGTGCCAGCAGTTACTCATCCGTGCAGAATAATTCACCCCTCCACTTT. Amino acids: CASSYSSVQNNSPLHF.

The J gene is TRBJ2-1, the V gene TRBV5-1; TRBD2 is a possible D gene (5 bases). V dropped 0 bases and J dropped 10 bases, with 8 bases sitting between them. The CDR3 consists of 12 residues. CDR1 SGHRS and CDR2 YFSETQ come from the germline V gene. CDR3 sequence (DNA): TGCGCCAGCAGCTTGGCACTAGTGGAGCAGTTCTTC. This gives the protein CASSLALVEQFF.

The genes are TRBV10-2 and TRBJ1-2; the match to TRBD1 covers 9 bases. The V gene's germline CDR1 is WSHSY and CDR2 SAAADI. J gave up 4 bases and V 1 base, and 4 bases lay outside the gene matches. The CDR3 has 15 amino acids. The CDR3 loop is CASSEFGTGTYGYTF. In DNA, the CDR3 is TGCGCCAGCAGTGAGTTCGGGACAGGGACCTATGGCTACACCTTC.

The table lists this clone with a count of one. This rearrangement joins TRBV3-1 (or the pseudogene TRBV3-2) to TRBJ2-7; 8 positions match TRBD1. The CDR3 consists of 15 residues. The germline V gene has CDR1 LGHDT and CDR2 YNNKEL (reference sequence). The junction had 9 bases not matched to a gene; V was cut back by 5 bases and J by 3 bases. The CDR3 protein is CASSYRTGKGYEQYF. The DNA for the CDR3 is TGTGCCAGCAGCTACCGGACAGGGAAAGGCTACGAGCAGTACTTC.

The J gene is TRBJ2-7, the V gene TRBV27; 7 nucleotides line up with TRBD1. Germline trimming cut 9 bases from V and 2 bases from J; bases unmatched to any gene: 13. CDR1 and CDR2 (germline): MNHEY, SMNVEV (reference sequence). CDR3 size: 15 residues. CDR3 in DNA: TGTGCCAGTTCTGCGACTTACAGGGGCCCCTACGAGCAGTACTTC. It yields the protein CASSATYRGPYEQYF.

V usage is TRBV19 and J usage is TRBJ1-4, with a possible D match to TRBD1 (5 bases). The CDR3 is 15 residues long. Trimming removed 6 bases at V and 4 bases at J, with 15 bases between. The germline V gene has CDR1 LNHDA and CDR2 SQIVND (reference sequence). The CDR3 spells CASSEGQGDNEKLFF. The CDR3 DNA follows: TGTGCCAGTAGCGAAGGGCAGGGCGATAATGAAAAACTGTTTTTT.

V usage is TRBV11-2 and J usage is TRBJ2-2; TRBD2 aligns across 10 bases. The junction had 8 bases not matched to a gene; V was cut back by 1 base and J by 6 bases. Per germline, CDR1 SGHAT and CDR2 FQNNGV. This CDR3 has 17 amino acids. The CDR3 nucleotides read TGTGCCAGCAGCTTAGGGGAGCGGGAGGGCCTCCCCGGGGAGCTGTTTTTT. It codes for CASSLGEREGLPGELFF.

The CDR3 loop is CASSLLPGFMNTEAFF. CDR3 nucleotide sequence: TGTGCCAGCAGTTTATTACCCGGGTTCATGAACACTGAAGCTTTCTTT. The chain is built from TRBV27 and TRBJ1-1; D uncertain. The V end was cut by 1 base, the J end by 0 bases, with 12 bases between. The CDR3 is 16 residues long. Germline-derived CDR1 and CDR2 are MNHEY and SMNVEV (reference sequence).

This clone was seen once. Within the sample, other DNA sequences also encode this same CDR3. The chain is built from TRBV7-8 and TRBJ1-1, with D unclear. The CDR3 has 13 residues. V lost 8 bases and J 1 base, leaving 11 bases between the germline ends. The germline V gene has CDR1 SGHVS and CDR2 FQNEAQ. The CDR3 DNA is TGTGCCAGCTCCTTGGGCAGGAACACTGAAGCTTTCTTT. It translates to CASSLGRNTEAFF. Based on the CDR3 plus reference TRBV7-8 and TRBJ1-1, the full variable domain is GAGVSQSPRYKVAKRGQDVALRCDPISGHVSLFWYQQALGQGPEFLTYFQNEAQLDKSGLPSDRFFAERPEGSVSTLKIQRTQQEDSAVYLCASSLGRNTEAFFGQGTRLTVV.

The chain couples TRBV30 to TRBJ1-6; D unresolved. The CDR3 covers 11 residues. V was shortened by 3 bases and J by 7 bases, with 4 bases between the two germline ends. Germline CDR1 and CDR2: GTSNPN and SVGIG (reference sequence). The DNA of the CDR3 is TGTGCCTGGAGCCGGAATTCACCCCTCCACTTT. This sequence encodes CAWSRNSPLHF.

V and J are TRBV4-2 and TRBJ2-2, with no clear D. The CDR3 is 16 amino acids. Trimming stripped 0 bases from V and 5 bases from J, with 13 bases between. The V gene's germline CDR1 is LGHNA and CDR2 YNFKEQ. The CDR3 sequence is CASSQDRSSRTGELFF. The CDR3 coding sequence is TGTGCCAGCAGCCAAGATCGGTCCTCGAGGACCGGGGAGCTGTTTTTT.

The chain combines TRBV6-5 with TRBJ2-7; 12 bases agree with TRBD1. The trim removed 6 bases at V and 3 bases at J, leaving 6 bases unmatched. Germline V lookup: CDR1 MNHEY, CDR2 SVGAGI. There are 15 residues in the CDR3. The CDR3 DNA reads as TGTGCCAGCAGCCGGGGGACAGGGGGCGGCTACGAGCAGTACTTC. This translates into CASSRGTGGGYEQYF.